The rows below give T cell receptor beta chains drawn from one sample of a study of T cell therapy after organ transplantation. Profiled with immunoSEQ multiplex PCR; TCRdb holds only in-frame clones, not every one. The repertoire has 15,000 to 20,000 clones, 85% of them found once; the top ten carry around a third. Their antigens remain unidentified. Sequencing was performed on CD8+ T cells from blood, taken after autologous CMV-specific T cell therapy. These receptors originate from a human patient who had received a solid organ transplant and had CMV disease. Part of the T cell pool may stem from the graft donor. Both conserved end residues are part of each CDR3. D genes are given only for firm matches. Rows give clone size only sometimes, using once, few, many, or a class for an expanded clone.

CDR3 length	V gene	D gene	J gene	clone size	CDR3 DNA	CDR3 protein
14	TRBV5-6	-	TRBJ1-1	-	TGTGCCAGCAGCCAAGGGGCAGGGGTCACTGAAGCTTTCTTT	CASSQGAGVTEAFF
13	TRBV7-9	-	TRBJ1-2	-	TGTGCCAGCAGCTTTGGGGGGGAGGATGGCTACACCTTC	CASSFGGEDGYTF
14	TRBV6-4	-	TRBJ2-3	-	TGTGCCAGCAGTGACGATGGGGCTACAGATACGCAGTATTTT	CASSDDGATDTQYF
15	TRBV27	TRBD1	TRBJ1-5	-	TGTGCCAGCAGTTTAATGTCAGGGGGTCGTTCTCCCCAGCATTTT	CASSLMSGGRSPQHF
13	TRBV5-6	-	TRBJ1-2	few	TGTGCCAGCAGCTTAAACAGCGCCTATGGCTACACCTTC	CASSLNSAYGYTF
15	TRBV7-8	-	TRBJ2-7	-	TGTGCCAGCAGCCCTCGAGGGGCGAGCTCCTACGAGCAGTACTTC	CASSPRGASSYEQYF
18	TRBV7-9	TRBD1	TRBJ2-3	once	TGTGCCAGCAGCCCCCGGGGACAGGGGACGACTAGCACAGATACGCAGTATTTT	CASSPRGQGTTSTDTQYF
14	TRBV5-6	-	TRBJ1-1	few	TGTGCCAGCAGCTTTGATCTAATGAACACTGAAGCTTTCTTT	CASSFDLMNTEAFF
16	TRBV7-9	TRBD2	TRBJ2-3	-	TGTGCCAGCAGTCACCCTTTGACTAGCGAAACAGATACGCAGTATTTT	CASSHPLTSETDTQYF
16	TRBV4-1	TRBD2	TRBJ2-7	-	TGCGCCAGCAGCCCTAGGAGTAGCGGGAGCTCCTACGAGCAGTACTTC	CASSPRSSGSSYEQYF
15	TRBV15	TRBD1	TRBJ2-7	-	TGTGCCACCAGCATAACACAGGGGGCTTCCTACGAGCAGTACTTC	CATSITQGASYEQYF
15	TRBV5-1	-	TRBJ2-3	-	TGCGCCAGCAGCTTGAGGCAGCCCAGGGCAGATACGCAGTATTTT	CASSLRQPRADTQYF
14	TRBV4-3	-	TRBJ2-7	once	TGCGCCAGCAGCCAAGCCCGCGGTTCCTACGAGCAGTACTTC	CASSQARGSYEQYF
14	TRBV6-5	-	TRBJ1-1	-	TGTGCCAGCAGTTACTCTGAGGGGGGAACTGAAGCTTTCTTT	CASSYSEGGTEAFF
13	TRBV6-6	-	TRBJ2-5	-	TGTGCCAGCAGCTTACAGGGTGTGGAGACCCAGTACTTC	CASSLQGVETQYF
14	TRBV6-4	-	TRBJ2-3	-	TGTGCCAGCAGTGCACTAGGGGAAGGAGATACGCAGTATTTT	CASSALGEGDTQYF
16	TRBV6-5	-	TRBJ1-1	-	TGTGCCAGCAGTTCACTAACCCTTGGGCTGAACACTGAAGCTTTCTTT	CASSSLTLGLNTEAFF
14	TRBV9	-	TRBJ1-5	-	TGTGCCAGCAGCCTTCCGGGGAGCAATCAGCCCCAGCATTTT	CASSLPGSNQPQHF
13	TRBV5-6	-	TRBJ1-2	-	TGTGCCAGCAGCTCCGGGATGGAGTATGGCTACACCTTC	CASSSGMEYGYTF
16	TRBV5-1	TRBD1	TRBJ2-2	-	TGCGCCAGCAGCTTGGGACAGGGGGCACAGGCCGGGGAGCTGTTTTTT	CASSLGQGAQAGELFF
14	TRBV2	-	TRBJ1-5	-	TGTGCCAGCAGTCTTGGACGAGACAATCAGCCCCAGCATTTT	CASSLGRDNQPQHF
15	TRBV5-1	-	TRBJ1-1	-	TGCGCCAGCAGCGTGATTGGATTTGGGAACACTGAAGCTTTCTTT	CASSVIGFGNTEAFF
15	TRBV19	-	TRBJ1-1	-	TGTGCCAGTAACCCGACCGGATTCTTGAGCACTGAAGCTTTCTTT	CASNPTGFLSTEAFF
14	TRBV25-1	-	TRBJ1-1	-	TGTGCCAGCGGCGACCCCAGGGCCGCCGCTGAAGCTTTCTTT	CASGDPRAAAEAFF
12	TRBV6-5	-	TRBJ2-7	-	TGTGCCAGCAGTTCGCTCTCCTACGAGCAGTACTTC	CASSSLSYEQYF
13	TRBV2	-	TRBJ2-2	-	TGTGCCAGCAGTGAATGGAACACCGGGGAGCTGTTTTTT	CASSEWNTGELFF
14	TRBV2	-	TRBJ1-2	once	TGTGCCAGCAGCTTTTGGGGCGGGGAGTATGGCTACACCTTC	CASSFWGGEYGYTF
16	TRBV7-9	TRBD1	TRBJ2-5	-	TGTGCCAGCAGCCCCCGACCCGGACAGGGGGTAGAGACCCAGTACTTC	CASSPRPGQGVETQYF
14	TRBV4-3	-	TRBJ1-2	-	TGCGCCAGCAGCCAAGACAGGGTCGACTATGGCTACACCTTC	CASSQDRVDYGYTF